This TCR beta chain is drawn from a study of T cell responses to AZD1222 COVID-19 vaccine. Background on the study: Second-dose schedules of about 4 or about 12 weeks were combined. Study findings and constraints: The donor group comprised mostly white British people and more females; the analysis possibly underestimated clonal diversity. Scientists sampled the repertoires only once the peak T cell response had passed. Nearly half of the spike-specific TCRs reportedly recognize variant regions that carry no mutations.

The protocol was immunoSEQ multiplex PCR, while the TCRdb copy is restricted to in-frame clones and leaves out a portion. The sample includes roughly 96,000 clones, approximately 87% seen only once; the top ten take about 2.5%. Turning to this clone: Its antigen is unknown.

V lost 2 bases, J lost 0 bases, and 5 bases lay in between. This CDR3 contains 15 residues. Germline V gives CDR1 MNHNS, CDR2 SASEGT. This chain uses TRBV6-1 with TRBJ2-6; no clear D gene. The source is an adult in good health. The sequenced sample was peripheral blood, obtained on day 0 of AZD1222 vaccination. Here the CDR3 reads CASSELSSGANVLTF. The CDR3 nucleotides are TGTGCCAGCAGTGAATTGTCCTCTGGGGCCAACGTCCTGACTTTC.